This is a list of T cell receptor beta chains from one sample in a study of blood T cell repertoires in COVID-19. Assay: immunoSEQ multiplex PCR; the TCRdb copy retains only in-frame clones and omits some. The sample shows a few hundred thousand clones, around 84% of them seen only once. Source material: PBMCs or T cells enriched from blood (not recorded which). Receptor source: a woman aged 40-49 years who had recovered from COVID-19. Both conserved end residues are part of each CDR3. The D gene is left open where the match is weak. Clone size appears in some rows only: once, few, many, or a class for an expanded clone.

D gene	V gene	clone size	J gene	CDR3 DNA	CDR3 protein
.	TRBV19	.	TRBJ1-5	TGTGCCAGTAGTCCCCGGGGGGGGATGAATCAGCCCCAGCATTTT	CASSPRGGMNQPQHF
TRBD2	TRBV24-1	.	TRBJ2-1	TGTGCCACGGGACTAGGAAAAAATGAGCAGTTCTTC	CATGLGKNEQFF
TRBD2	TRBV5-1	.	TRBJ2-1	TGCGCCAGCAGCCAGGGACTAGCGGGTGGGGTGGGCACTGAGCAGTTCTTC	CASSQGLAGGVGTEQFF
TRBD1	TRBV29-1	once	TRBJ1-2	TGCAGCGTTTACCAACAGGGGGATGGCTACACCTTC	CSVYQQGDGYTF
.	TRBV24-1	.	TRBJ1-4	TGTGCCACCAGTTCAGGGGCTTCAGGAAAACTGTTTTTT	CATSSGASGKLFF
.	TRBV28	once	TRBJ2-5	TGTGCCAGCAGAACCGACAGGGAGGTAGGGAACCAGTACTTC	CASRTDREVGNQYF
.	TRBV27	once	TRBJ1-6	TGTGCCAGCAGGCGAGGTTCGGGGAATTCACCCCTCCACTTT	CASRRGSGNSPLHF
TRBD2	TRBV28	.	TRBJ2-5	TGTGCCAGCAGTATGTCGGGGGGGCCGGAGACCCAGTACTTC	CASSMSGGPETQYF
TRBD1	TRBV6-5	.	TRBJ1-2	TGTGCCAGCAGTTCGCAGACAGGGACGGGCGGCTACACCTTC	CASSSQTGTGGYTF
.	TRBV7-2	.	TRBJ2-7	TGTGCCAGCAGTAGTGGCAGGGGCAACGAGCAGTACTTC	CASSSGRGNEQYF
TRBD1	TRBV27	once	TRBJ1-5	TGTGCCAGCAGTCTAAACCCACCTATGGACAGGGCGGATCAGCCCCAGCATTTT	CASSLNPPMDRADQPQHF
TRBD1	TRBV2	few	TRBJ2-7	TGTGCCAGCAGTGCCGAGGGACAGGGGTCCTACGAGCAGTACTTC	CASSAEGQGSYEQYF
.	TRBV18	once	TRBJ2-1	TGTGCCAGCTCACCACAGGGGGATGAGCAGTTCTTC	CASSPQGDEQFF
TRBD1	TRBV27	.	TRBJ1-1	TGTGCCAGCAGTTTCCGTGAGTTAGGACAGGGGGGAGGCACTGAAGCTTTCTTT	CASSFRELGQGGGTEAFF
TRBD2	TRBV10-3	.	TRBJ2-5	TGTGCCATCAGTGACGTCCTAGCGGGAGTCGGTTTCCAAGAGACCCAGTACTTC	CAISDVLAGVGFQETQYF
.	TRBV10-3	.	TRBJ2-3	TGTGCCATCGGTCCGGGACAAGATACGCAGTATTTT	CAIGPGQDTQYF
TRBD2	TRBV6-2/TRBV6-3	.	TRBJ2-3	TGTGCCAGCGGCCAGACTAGCGCTACAGATACGCAGTATTTT	CASGQTSATDTQYF
TRBD1	TRBV7-2	.	TRBJ1-4	TGTGCCAGCAGCCCGGACAGGGGAACTGGTGATGTGTTTTTT	CASSPDRGTGDVFF
.	TRBV27	few	TRBJ1-2	TGTGCCAGCAGTCCCGACCGCAGGGTTCCCAGTGGCTACACCTTC	CASSPDRRVPSGYTF
.	TRBV29-1	once	TRBJ1-1	TGCAGCGTCGGGGGGCGAGGAGGCACTGAAGCTTTCTTT	CSVGGRGGTEAFF
TRBD1	TRBV18	.	TRBJ1-2	TGTGCCAGCGGGACAGGGGATGGCTACACCTTC	CASGTGDGYTF
TRBD1	TRBV5-1	.	TRBJ1-4	TGCGCCAGCACCAGGACAGGAACGAATGAAAAACTGTTTTTT	CASTRTGTNEKLFF
.	TRBV11-3	.	TRBJ2-1	TGTGCCAGCAGCTTAGATGGGGCCGGTGAGCAGTTCTTC	CASSLDGAGEQFF
TRBD1	TRBV10-2	.	TRBJ2-7	TGCGCCAGCAGATTAACTGGGACAGTAGCTGGGGCCTACGAGCAGTACTTC	CASRLTGTVAGAYEQYF
.	TRBV10-3	.	TRBJ2-7	TGTGCCATCAGTGAGGAGTTGAACGAGCAGTACTTC	CAISEELNEQYF
.	TRBV6-5	few	TRBJ2-5	TGTGCCAGCAGTTACTGGGCAGACCAAGAGACCCAGTACTTC	CASSYWADQETQYF
.	TRBV27	.	TRBJ1-6	TGTGCCAGCACCGCCGGGTCATACAATTCACCCCTCCACTTT	CASTAGSYNSPLHF
.	TRBV7-9	.	TRBJ1-3	TGTGCCAGCAGCCCACGGCGGCGCTCTGGAAACACCATATATTTT	CASSPRRRSGNTIYF
.	TRBV7-9	.	TRBJ1-6	TGTGCCAGCAGCCTGGGCGGGACGGTTGGCTCACCCCTCCACTTT	CASSLGGTVGSPLHF
.	TRBV7-8	.	TRBJ2-2	TGTGCCAGCAGCTTTCCACTGAACACCGGGGAGCTGTTTTTT	CASSFPLNTGELFF
.	TRBV7-9	.	TRBJ1-6	TGTGCCAGCAGCCTCACTAGCTCCTATAATTCACCCCTCCACTTT	CASSLTSSYNSPLHF
TRBD1	TRBV5-4	.	TRBJ1-2	TGTGCCAGCAGCTTTGACCGTGGGACAGGGAACTATGGCTACACCTTC	CASSFDRGTGNYGYTF
.	TRBV29-1	.	TRBJ1-1	TGCAGCGTTGAGGGGGCAGGCCCAGGGCACACTGAAGCTTTCTTT	CSVEGAGPGHTEAFF
.	TRBV27	.	TRBJ2-4	TGTGCCAGCTCCCCGACGGGATTACTAGCCAAAAACATTCAGTACTTC	CASSPTGLLAKNIQYF
TRBD1	TRBV5-1	.	TRBJ1-1	TGCGCCAGCAGCCTAAGACAGGGAAGGACTGAAGCTTTCTTT	CASSLRQGRTEAFF
.	TRBV6-5	.	TRBJ2-2	TGTGCCAGCATGCGCGGGCAGCTGTTTTTT	CASMRGQLFF
TRBD2	TRBV7-6	many	TRBJ2-7	TGTGCCAGCAGCTTAAGGAGCGGGAGCGTGGACGAGCAGTACTTC	CASSLRSGSVDEQYF
TRBD1	TRBV12-5	.	TRBJ1-1	TGTGCTAGTGGTCCCCCCGGACAGGGGAGGACTGAAGCTTTCTTT	CASGPPGQGRTEAFF
TRBD2	TRBV7-2	.	TRBJ2-7	TGTGCCAGCAGCTCCTATGGACTAGCGGGATTTGTCTACGAGCAGTACTTC	CASSSYGLAGFVYEQYF
TRBD1	TRBV5-1	.	TRBJ2-5	TGCGCCAGCAGCCTAAACCCAACAGGGGTCGAGACCCAGTACTTC	CASSLNPTGVETQYF
.	TRBV2	.	TRBJ2-3	TGTGCCAGCAGTGAAGGTTACATGGCTCCCCCAAACACAGATACGCAGTATTTT	CASSEGYMAPPNTDTQYF
.	TRBV19	few	TRBJ1-2	TGTGCCACCTCTCTAGGTGCAGGGGACCATAACTATGGCTACACCTTC	CATSLGAGDHNYGYTF
.	TRBV4-2	.	TRBJ1-4	TGTGCCAGCAGTCCGGAGGGGGAAAAACTGTTTTTT	CASSPEGEKLFF
TRBD2	TRBV28	once	TRBJ2-3	TGTGCCAGCAGCCGCGGGACTAGCGGGACAGATACGCAGTATTTT	CASSRGTSGTDTQYF
.	TRBV19	.	TRBJ2-2	TGTGCCAGTAGTACCCAGGGGAACACCGGGGAGCTGTTTTTT	CASSTQGNTGELFF
.	TRBV30	.	TRBJ1-1	TGTGCCTCCCAGGGACATGGGGACACTGAAGCTTTCTTT	CASQGHGDTEAFF
TRBD2	TRBV3-1/TRBV3-2	once	TRBJ2-7	TGTGCCAGCAGTGGACTAGCGGGAGTGTACGAGCAGTACTTC	CASSGLAGVYEQYF
.	TRBV24-1	.	TRBJ2-3	TGTGCCACCAGTGATCCGCGGAAGGAGTATAGCACAGATACGCAGTATTTT	CATSDPRKEYSTDTQYF